One sample yielded the 17 T cell receptor beta chains listed below, sequenced in a study of shared clonotypes between healthy human individuals. The protocol was immunoSEQ multiplex PCR, while the TCRdb copy is restricted to in-frame clones and leaves out a portion. The table lists some 500,000 clones, around three quarters of them singletons. What was sequenced was PBMCs. Receptor source: a woman in her thirties or forties in good health. Some clones in this sample may be carry-over from other donors' samples.

The V and J genes are TRBV2 and TRBJ2-5; no clear D gene. The V gene's germline CDR1 is SNHLY and CDR2 FYNNEI. V gave up 3 bases and J gave up 1 base, with 3 bases separating them. This CDR3 is 12 amino acids long. For the CDR3, the DNA is TGTGCCAGCAGTGAGGTCCAAGAGACCCAGTACTTC. Its translation is CASSEVQETQYF.

V gene TRBV5-1 combines with J gene TRBJ2-3; tentatively, D is TRBD1 (5 bases). The V end lost 3 bases, the J end lost 2 bases, and 16 bases lay between the germline ends. Germline lookup yields CDR1 SGHRS and CDR2 YFSETQ. CDR3 size: 16 residues. The CDR3 sequence: CASSSEGRVDTDTQYF. The CDR3 nucleotides are TGCGCCAGCAGCTCCGAAGGCAGGGTAGACACAGATACGCAGTATTTT.

The gene calls are TRBV7-9 and TRBJ2-7, with no clear D. V was trimmed by 3 bases and J by 5 bases, leaving 11 bases between them. The CDR3 has 13 amino acids. The germline V gene encodes CDR1 SEHNR and CDR2 FQNEAQ (reference sequence). This chain's CDR3 is CASSFSGADEQYF. Written as DNA, the CDR3 is TGTGCCAGCAGCTTTTCAGGAGCAGACGAGCAGTACTTC.

V gene TRBV5-1 combines with J gene TRBJ2-7; D gene unclear. Trimming took 4 bases from V and 9 from J, leaving 14 bases between them. This CDR3 is 12 amino acids long. The V gene's germline CDR1 is SGHRS and CDR2 YFSETQ. CDR3 sequence: CASSPGRLVQYF. As DNA, the CDR3 is TGCGCCAGCAGCCCAGGACGACTCGTGCAGTACTTC.

The rearrangement joins TRBV27 to TRBJ2-2, with TRBD1 matching 10 bases. The CDR3 runs 16 residues. V was clipped by 6 bases and J by 1 base; unmatched bases: 5. Germline CDR1 and CDR2: MNHEY and SMNVEV (reference sequence). CDR3 sequence: CASRTGQGWNTGELFF. The DNA of the CDR3 is TGTGCCAGCAGAACGGGACAGGGGTGGAACACCGGGGAGCTGTTTTTT.

V and J are TRBV15 and TRBJ2-1; tentative D call: TRBD2 (5 bases). This CDR3 contains 15 residues. CDR1 LNHNV and CDR2 YYDKDF come from the germline V gene (reference sequence). V lost 5 bases and J 4 bases, leaving 15 bases between the germline ends. CDR3 loop: CATSLQRSGYNEQFF. The DNA for the CDR3 is TGTGCCACCAGCCTACAACGGAGCGGATACAATGAGCAGTTCTTC.

On this clone: Other nucleotide sequences from this sample produce the same CDR3. The chain links TRBV7-9 to TRBJ2-2; no reliable D call. The CDR3 loop spans 14 amino acids. Per germline, CDR1 SEHNR and CDR2 FQNEAQ (reference sequence). Trimming cost V 1 base and J 2 bases, with 5 bases left between them. CDR3 region: CASSLGVNTGELFF. As DNA, the CDR3 is TGTGCCAGCAGCTTAGGGGTCAACACCGGGGAGCTGTTTTTT.

The chain joins TRBV7-3 to TRBJ2-3; TRBD1 aligns across 10 bases. There are 16 residues in the CDR3. Germline CDR1 and CDR2: SGHTA and FQGTGA. Trimming at V came to 0 bases and at J to 4 bases, leaving 4 bases not matched to a gene. The CDR3 spells CASSLTRDRGADTQYF. CDR3 nucleotides: TGTGCCAGCAGCTTAACCCGGGACAGGGGAGCAGATACGCAGTATTTT.

This sequence joins TRBV19 and TRBJ2-1; 7 bases map to TRBD1. Germline V gene data show CDR1 as LNHDA and CDR2 as SQIVND (reference sequence). The CDR3 runs 15 residues. Trimming cost V 10 bases and J 0 bases; bases outside gene matches: 9. This CDR3 reads CATRWGQSSYNEQFF. For the CDR3, the DNA is TGTGCCACCCGTTGGGGACAGAGCTCCTACAATGAGCAGTTCTTC. The complete variable domain, with remaining parts taken from reference TRBV19 and TRBJ2-1, reads DGGITQSPKYLFRKEGQNVTLSCEQNLNHDAMYWYRQDPGQGLRLIYYSQIVNDFQKGDIAEGYSVSREKKESFPLTVTSAQKNPTAFYLCATRWGQSSYNEQFFGPGTRLTVL.

This clone came up once. The V gene is TRBV7-9, the J gene TRBJ2-3, with D perhaps TRBD1 (5 bases). CDR1 and CDR2 (germline): SEHNR, FQNEAQ (reference sequence). Trimming stripped 1 base from V and 4 bases from J, with 15 bases between. The CDR3 spans 16 residues. The CDR3 is CASSLVSGKGPDTQYF. The CDR3 bases are TGTGCCAGCAGCTTAGTATCTGGGAAGGGGCCAGATACGCAGTATTTT. Looking up the rest from reference TRBV7-9 and TRBJ2-3 gives the full variable domain: DTGVSQNPRHKITKRGQNVTFRCDPISEHNRLYWYRQTLGQGPEFLTYFQNEAQLEKSRLLSDRFSAERPKGSFSTLEIQRTEQGDSAMYLCASSLVSGKGPDTQYFGPGTRLTVL.

This clone was observed a few times. Different DNA sequences within this sample yield the same CDR3. The chain uses TRBV30 and TRBJ2-7; 9 bases match TRBD2. The CDR3 has 14 residues. The germline V gene encodes CDR1 GTSNPN and CDR2 SVGIG (reference sequence). The junction had 3 bases not matched to a gene; V was cut back by 0 bases and J by 3 bases. The CDR3 nucleotides read TGTGCCTGGAGTGTAGCGGGGGGTGGCTACGAGCAGTACTTC. It translates to CAWSVAGGGYEQYF. Variable domain in full (rest from reference TRBV30 and TRBJ2-7): SQTIHQWPATLVQPVGSPLSLECTVEGTSNPNLYWYRQAAGRGLQLLFYSVGIGQISSEVPQNLSASRPQDRQFILSSKKLLLSDSGFYLCAWSVAGGGYEQYFGPGTRLTVT.

Details on this clone: The same CDR3 arises from other DNA sequences in this sample as well. The chain links TRBV28 to TRBJ2-7; D remains unclear. Trimming took off 5 bases at V and 2 bases at J, with 10 bases between the two ends. Germline V gene data show CDR1 as MDHEN and CDR2 as SYDVKM. The CDR3 is made up of 13 amino acids. CDR3 nucleotide sequence: TGTGCCAGCAGTCCCCCTGCCCCCTACGAGCAGTACTTC. Its protein product is CASSPPAPYEQYF.

Of note for this clone: Its ends do not fully match the called genes, so a read error is possible. This rearrangement joins TRBV7-3 to TRBJ2-7, with unresolved D. The CDR3 consists of 15 residues. CDR1 is SGHTA, CDR2 FQGTGA, per germline. The CDR3: CASSLTVGWAYEQYF. The CDR3 DNA reads as TGTGCCAGCAGCCTAACGGTGGGGTGGGCCTACGAGCAGTACTTC.

This chain uses TRBV27 with TRBJ1-1; no definite D call. Looked up from germline, CDR1 is MNHEY and CDR2 is SMNVEV (reference sequence). The CDR3 is made up of 13 amino acids. V dropped 8 bases and J dropped 1 base, with 11 bases sitting between them. Here the CDR3 DNA reads TGTGCCAGCGAGGGAGGGAGGAACACTGAAGCTTTCTTT. Translated: CASEGGRNTEAFF.

Here the CDR3 reads CASRLPGADTQYF. As DNA, the CDR3 is TGTGCCAGCAGGCTGCCCGGGGCAGATACGCAGTATTTT. The rearrangement uses TRBV6-6 and TRBJ2-3, with D maybe TRBD2 (5 bases). The CDR3 has 13 residues. V was trimmed by 6 bases and J by 4 bases, leaving 11 bases between them. Germline V gene sequence: CDR1 MNHNY, CDR2 SVGAGI (reference sequence).

This clone was detected ten times or more. The chain is built from TRBV25-1 and TRBJ1-1, with 8 nucleotides matching TRBD1. V lost 2 bases, J lost 4 bases, and 12 bases stayed unmatched. The CDR3 totals 17 residues. CDR1 MGHDK and CDR2 SYGVNS come from the germline V gene. CDR3 loop: CASSEPRTGQGSTEAFF. The CDR3 DNA sequence: TGTGCCAGCAGTGAACCCCGGACAGGGCAAGGTTCCACTGAAGCTTTCTTT.

Details on this clone: Given a much more abundant clone one base away, this may be a read error. Other DNA sequences of this sample code for an identical CDR3. This chain uses TRBV6-5 with TRBJ2-2; 10 bases are shared with TRBD2. Germline CDR1 is MNHEY and CDR2 is SVGAGI. The CDR3 runs 16 residues. CDR3 amino acids: CASSWTLAGVGGELFF. The CDR3, as DNA: TGCGCCAGCAGTTGGACTCTAGCGGGAGTGGGCGGGGAGCTGTTTTTT.